These 6 T cell receptor beta chains came from one sample sequenced in a study of shared clonotypes between healthy human individuals. Produced via immunoSEQ multiplex PCR; TCRdb's table is partial and in-frame only. The table includes hundreds of thousands of clones, around three quarters detected once. Source material: memory CD4+ T cells sorted from blood. Subset described: CD45RA-negative fraction. These receptors came from a woman in her 30s in good health.

The chain has TRBV9 and TRBJ1-5, with unresolved D. V lost 6 bases to trimming and J lost 2 bases, with 12 bases between them. CDR1 and CDR2 from the germline V gene are SGDLS and YYNGEE. This CDR3 spans 14 amino acids. CDR3 protein: CASNRGGGNQPQHF. CDR3 DNA: TGTGCCAGCAACCGGGGTGGGGGCAATCAGCCCCAGCATTTT.

DNA for the CDR3: TGCAGCGTTGAAGTGGGCGGAAGGGACCAGAGGTTCTTC. It specifies CSVEVGGRDQRFF. The chain employs TRBV29-1 and TRBJ2-1, with D perhaps being TRBD1 or TRBD2 (5 bases each). The germline gives CDR1 SQVTM, CDR2 ANQGSEA. Trimming pared 1 base from V and 15 bases from J, leaving 19 bases between. The CDR3 length is 13 residues.

This chain connects TRBV10-3 to TRBJ2-3, with a weak D call TRBD2 (5 bases). Germline-derived CDR1 and CDR2 are ENHRY and SYGVKD. This CDR3 contains 17 residues. Trimming removed 4 bases from V and 6 bases from J, with 23 bases in between. CDR3: CAISAQPTSMVGDTQYF. The DNA for the CDR3 is TGTGCCATCAGTGCCCAACCCACTAGTATGGTTGGGGATACGCAGTATTTT.

The V gene is TRBV4-1, the J gene TRBJ2-3; D unresolved. The CDR3 consists of 12 residues. Trimming took 1 base from V and 6 from J, leaving 5 bases between them. Germline V gene sequence: CDR1 MGHRA, CDR2 YSYEKL. The CDR3: CASSQAFDTQYF. CDR3 bases: TGCGCCAGCAGCCAAGCGTTTGATACGCAGTATTTT.

The gene calls are TRBV20-1 and TRBJ2-7; D is uncertain. CDR3 length equals 11 residues. Germline V gives CDR1 DFQATT, CDR2 SNEGSKA (reference sequence). V lost 6 bases and J lost 4, with 10 bases in between. The CDR3 bases are TGCAGTGCCCTGTGGGATTACGAGCAGTACTTC. It is translated as CSALWDYEQYF.

V gene TRBV4-1 combines with J gene TRBJ2-5, with D possibly being TRBD2 (6 bases). V was cut by 0 bases and J by 5 bases, with 16 bases left in between. CDR3 length: 16 amino acids. CDR1 is MGHRA, CDR2 YSYEKL, per germline. The CDR3, as DNA: TGCGCCAGCAGCCAAGATTCGACGGGAGTGGGCGAGACCCAGTACTTC. Amino acid sequence: CASSQDSTGVGETQYF.